Following are 17 T cell receptor beta chains from one sample sequenced in a study of CD8 T cells in Susac syndrome. It was with random hexamers that 0.5 to 1 ug RNA was reverse transcribed. TCRdb re-analysed the immunoSEQ multiplex PCR reads in MiXCR, keeping a single row per CDR3 protein. The repertoire has some 170,000 distinct CDR3 sequences, about 95% of them found once; the top ten carry 0.08% to 0.11%. Sample: CD4+ T cells from PBMCs. Receptors originate from a human donor in good health.

The CDR3 spells CRPPRGAVEQYF. CDR3 bases: TGCAGACCCCCGAGGGGGGCTGTCGAGCAGTACTTC. The chain combines TRBV29-1 with TRBJ2-7; D could derive from TRBD1 or TRBD2 (6 bases each). The CDR3 sequence is 12 residues long. CDR1 SQVTM and CDR2 ANQGSEA come from the germline V gene.

The chain is built from TRBV30 and TRBJ2-2; no reliable D call. This CDR3 is built from 14 residues. Per germline, CDR1 GTSNPN and CDR2 SVGIG (reference sequence). The ends were cut back, 3 bases at V and 2 bases at J, with 10 bases in the middle. DNA of the CDR3: TGTGCCTGGAGGAGAGCCGCAAACACCGGGGAGCTGTTTTTT. Protein: CAWRRAANTGELFF.

The chain has TRBV5-8 and TRBJ1-1; D is uncertain. The CDR3 totals 13 residues. Between the trimmed V and J ends, which lost 2 bases and 1 base, there was a span of 6 bases. Germline lookup yields CDR1 SGHTS and CDR2 YDEGEE. CDR3 DNA: TGTGCCAGCAGCTTAGAGAGGAACACTGAAGCTTTCTTT. Translated: CASSLERNTEAFF.

The chain uses TRBV30 and TRBJ1-4; D is perhaps TRBD1 (5 bases). Germline V gives CDR1 GTSNPN, CDR2 SVGIG (reference sequence). There are 13 residues in the CDR3. Trimming removed 1 base at V and 4 bases at J, with 7 bases between. The CDR3: CAWSGQYNEKLFF. Written as DNA, the CDR3 is TGTGCCTGGAGTGGACAGTATAATGAAAAACTGTTTTTT.

The chain is built from TRBV7-2 and TRBJ2-3, with a possible D match to TRBD2 (5 bases). CDR1 and CDR2 (germline): SGHTA, FQGNSA. The CDR3 has 16 amino acids. Trimming removed 5 bases at V and 4 bases at J, with 19 bases between. The DNA for the CDR3 is TGTGCCAGCAGCCCCAGGTCGGGGAGTAGTGCAGATACGCAGTATTTT. The encoded protein is CASSPRSGSSADTQYF. Full variable domain (outside the CDR3, taken from reference TRBV7-2 and TRBJ2-3): GAGVSQSPSNKVTEKGKDVELRCDPISGHTALYWYRQSLGQGLEFLIYFQGNSAPDKSGLPSDRFSAERTGGSVSTLTIQRTQQEDSAVYLCASSPRSGSSADTQYFGPGTRLTVL.

In DNA, the CDR3 is TGTGCCACCAGTGGGACAGGGCTAAAGACCCAGTACTTC. Translation gives CATSGTGLKTQYF. The chain joins TRBV24-1 to TRBJ2-5; 8 nucleotides line up with TRBD1. Germline V lookup: CDR1 KGHDR, CDR2 SFDVKD. J gave up 6 bases and V 5 bases, and 4 bases lay outside the gene matches. CDR3 length equals 13 residues.

The count of this clonotype is one. The chain couples TRBV20-1 to TRBJ1-1; D not certain. CDR1 DFQATT and CDR2 SNEGSKA come from the germline V gene (reference sequence). The CDR3 is 15 residues long. V was shortened by 0 bases and J by 1 base, with 12 bases between the two germline ends. DNA for the CDR3: TGCAGTGCTAGAGATCAAGCGATCCGGAACACTGAAGCTTTCTTT. Its protein is CSARDQAIRNTEAFF.

This chain uses TRBV29-1 with TRBJ1-2; no firm D call. Per the germline V gene, CDR1 is SQVTM and CDR2 is ANQGSEA. The CDR3 runs to 10 residues. V was clipped by 4 bases and J by 6 bases, with 6 bases between them. Written as DNA, the CDR3 is TGCAGCGTTGCTGGGAATGGCTACACCTTC. Translation: CSVAGNGYTF. Filled out from reference TRBV29-1 and TRBJ1-2, the complete variable domain reads SAVISQKPSRDICQRGTSLTIQCQVDSQVTMMFWYRQQPGQSLTLIATANQGSEATYESGFVIDKFPISRPNLTFSTLTVSNMSPEDSSIYLCSVAGNGYTFGSGTRLTVV.

The chain employs TRBV20-1 and TRBJ2-3; no firm D call. There are 13 residues in the CDR3. The V gene's germline CDR1 is DFQATT and CDR2 SNEGSKA (reference sequence). V was trimmed by 3 bases and J by 2 bases, leaving 9 bases between them. The CDR3 nucleotides read TGCAGTGCTAGCGTGCGAGTCACAGATACGCAGTATTTT. It translates to CSASVRVTDTQYF.

This clonotype was recorded once. The V call is TRBV30, the J call TRBJ1-1; D remains ambiguous. The CDR3 sequence is 14 residues long. V was clipped by 4 bases and J by 0 bases, with 12 bases between them. Germline V gene data show CDR1 as GTSNPN and CDR2 as SVGIG (reference sequence). CDR3 in amino acids: CAWTPGRMNTEAFF. CDR3 sequence (DNA): TGTGCCTGGACCCCCGGACGGATGAACACTGAAGCTTTCTTT.

The V call is TRBV2, the J call TRBJ2-7, with a weak D call TRBD1 (6 bases). CDR1 SNHLY and CDR2 FYNNEI come from the germline V gene. This CDR3 region has 14 residues. Trimming left V 7 bases short and J 7 bases short, with 20 bases between. CDR3 loop: CASKQGLGPGEQYF. The DNA for the CDR3 is TGTGCCAGCAAACAGGGCCTTGGCCCAGGAGAGCAGTACTTC. Using reference TRBV2 and TRBJ2-7 for the parts outside the CDR3, the full variable domain is EPEVTQTPSHQVTQMGQEVILRCVPISNHLYFYWYRQILGQKVEFLVSFYNNEISEKSEIFDDQFSVERPDGSNFTLKIRSTKLEDSAMYFCASKQGLGPGEQYFGPGTRLTVT.

This clonotype was seen more than once but under ten times. The chain uses TRBV27 and TRBJ2-3; perhaps TRBD2 as D (5 bases). Germline V CDR1 and CDR2: MNHEY, SMNVEV (reference sequence). The CDR3 covers 14 residues. V lost 1 base and J lost 3, with 8 bases in between. The CDR3 DNA follows: TGTGCCAGCAGTTTATTAGCGTCGACAGATACGCAGTATTTT. The encoded protein is CASSLLASTDTQYF.

The chain has TRBV6-6 and TRBJ2-3; D is perhaps TRBD1 (6 bases). This CDR3 has 16 amino acids. Trimming removed 5 bases at V and 6 bases at J, with 21 bases between. Germline lookup yields CDR1 MNHNY and CDR2 SVGAGI (reference sequence). CDR3 DNA sequence: TGTGCCAGCAGTAAGCCAACAGGGAGCTCCACCGATACGCAGTATTTT. Its protein is CASSKPTGSSTDTQYF.

V and J are TRBV20-1 and TRBJ2-3; the D gene is possibly TRBD2 (5 bases). V lost 0 bases and J 2 bases, leaving 15 bases between the germline ends. This CDR3 has 16 residues. The germline V gene has CDR1 DFQATT and CDR2 SNEGSKA (reference sequence). The CDR3 spells CSARDSGLPYTDTQYF. Written as DNA, the CDR3 is TGCAGTGCTAGAGATTCCGGACTTCCCTACACAGATACGCAGTATTTT.

This clonotype was recorded only once. The CDR3 DNA reads TGTGCCACCAGCAGGGGGGTCCAAGAGACCCAGTACTTC. Its protein is CATSRGVQETQYF. This chain links TRBV15 with TRBJ2-5; D may be TRBD1 or TRBD2 (5 bases each). The CDR3 sequence is 13 residues long. The ends were cut back, 3 bases at V and 1 base at J, with 6 bases in the middle. Germline CDR1 LNHNV, CDR2 YYDKDF (reference sequence).

In this sample, this clonotype turned up once. The CDR3 here is CSARDGGLPKAYEQYF. The CDR3, as DNA: TGCAGTGCTAGAGATGGGGGTCTTCCCAAAGCCTACGAGCAGTACTTC. This rearrangement joins TRBV20-1 to TRBJ2-7; D could derive from TRBD1 or TRBD2 (5 bases each). Germline V lookup: CDR1 DFQATT, CDR2 SNEGSKA (reference sequence). Trimming removed 0 bases at V and 2 bases at J, with 17 bases between. CDR3 length: 16 residues.

J is TRBJ2-3 and V is TRBV15; 15 nucleotides line up with TRBD2. Losses at the gene ends were 4 bases for V and 1 base for J; bases not matched to a gene: 9. Germline CDR1 and CDR2: LNHNV and YYDKDF (reference sequence). The CDR3 contains 19 residues. CDR3 amino acids: CATSNRTSGRASGTDTQYF. The DNA for the CDR3 is TGTGCCACCAGCAATCGGACTAGCGGGAGGGCCAGTGGCACAGATACGCAGTATTTT.